These 17 T cell receptor beta chains originate from one sample sequenced in a study of CD8 T cells in ankylosing spondylitis. TCRdb ran MiXCR on the 5' RACE reads and lists one entry per CDR3 protein. The data show some 200,000 distinct CDR3 sequences, 18% seen once. Sequenced material: blood, either unsorted or a sorted T cell fraction (not recorded which). These receptors all stem from a male donor between 5 and 35 years old with ankylosing spondylitis or in good health (not recorded which).

V usage is TRBV20-1 and J usage is TRBJ2-1; 13 nucleotides match TRBD2. The CDR3 has 15 amino acids. V shed 1 base and J 8 bases; nucleotides not matched to a gene: 5. Germline lookup yields CDR1 DFQATT and CDR2 SNEGSKA (reference sequence). The DNA for the CDR3 is TGCAGTGCTAGAGTAGGGACTAGCGGGGATGATGAGCAGTTCTTC. Protein product: CSARVGTSGDDEQFF.

This clonotype appeared a few times. The V call is TRBV20-1, the J call TRBJ2-3; TRBD2 matches 9 bases. Per the germline V gene, CDR1 is DFQATT and CDR2 is SNEGSKA (reference sequence). The CDR3 sequence is 15 residues long. J lost 2 bases, V lost 3 bases, and 6 bases had no gene match. The CDR3 spells CSASTLAGYTDTQYF. The CDR3 bases are TGCAGTGCTAGTACCCTAGCGGGATACACAGATACGCAGTATTTT.

This clonotype was seen ten or more times. V is TRBV5-6 and J is TRBJ2-1; TRBD2 is a possible D gene (6 bases). This CDR3 has 14 amino acids. Germline-derived CDR1 and CDR2 are SGHDT and YYEEEE. V was trimmed by 4 bases and J by 10 bases, leaving 18 bases between them. This chain's CDR3 is CASSPRLVKTEQFF. The DNA of the CDR3 is TGTGCCAGCAGCCCTCGACTAGTCAAGACCGAGCAGTTCTTC.

This clonotype was counted a few times. At one end the junction does not follow the germline gene, possibly because of a read error. This sequence joins TRBV6-1 and TRBJ2-5; D is perhaps TRBD1 (6 bases). This CDR3 has 15 residues. Germline assignment: CDR1 MNHNS and CDR2 SASEGT. The CDR3 reads CASSTRQDPQGTQYF. CDR3 bases: TGTGCCAGCAGTACCCGACAGGACCCCCAAGGGACCCAGTACTTC.

There are a few counts of this clonotype. The V gene is TRBV7-2, the J gene TRBJ2-7; the D gene is possibly TRBD2 (6 bases). Germline V CDR1 and CDR2: SGHTA, FQGNSA. The V gene lost 4 bases and the J gene lost 4 bases, with 17 bases spanning the gap. There are 15 residues in the CDR3. CDR3 amino acids: CASSSPLGLTYEQYF. CDR3 bases: TGTGCCAGCAGCTCTCCTTTGGGACTGACTTACGAGCAGTACTTC.

This clonotype has a count of ten or more. This rearrangement joins TRBV6-2 or TRBV6-3 to TRBJ2-3; 8 bases map to TRBD2. The CDR3 is 13 residues long. Germline values: CDR1 MNHEY, CDR2 SVGEGT. The junction had 5 bases not matched to a gene; V was cut back by 7 bases and J by 5 bases. The CDR3 DNA reads as TGTGCCAGCACCGGGACTAGACGAGATACGCAGTATTTT. Protein product: CASTGTRRDTQYF.

This clonotype came up a few times. The rearrangement links TRBV20-1 to TRBJ2-1; D is ambiguous. Trimming shortened V by 0 bases and J by 0 bases, and 9 bases separated the two germline ends. Germline values: CDR1 DFQATT, CDR2 SNEGSKA (reference sequence). This CDR3 has 15 amino acids. The CDR3 sequence: CSARDYESSYNEQFF. Here the CDR3 DNA reads TGCAGTGCTAGAGATTACGAGAGCTCCTACAATGAGCAGTTCTTC.

The sample holds many counts of this clonotype. The V gene is TRBV20-1, the J gene TRBJ1-2; 7 nucleotides align to TRBD1. In germline, CDR1 is DFQATT, CDR2 SNEGSKA (reference sequence). The CDR3 sequence is 15 residues long. V shed 4 bases, J shed 5 bases, and the junction held 13 bases outside the gene matches. The chain's CDR3 is CSAIAPGTDLYGYTF. In DNA, the CDR3 is TGCAGTGCTATTGCTCCCGGGACAGACTTATATGGCTACACCTTC.

This clonotype was detected many times. V usage is TRBV7-9 and J usage is TRBJ2-6, with TRBD1 matching over 9 bases. The germline V gene encodes CDR1 SEHNR and CDR2 FQNEAQ (reference sequence). The junction had 13 bases not matched to a gene; V was cut back by 7 bases and J by 0 bases. The CDR3 length is 19 residues. Written as DNA, the CDR3 is TGTGCCAGCACCCAAATCAGGGACAGGGCCCACTCTGGGGCCAACGTCCTGACTTTC. Its protein is CASTQIRDRAHSGANVLTF.

The rearrangement links TRBV6-6 to TRBJ2-5, with D perhaps given as TRBD1 or TRBD2 (5 bases each). Germline lookup yields CDR1 MNHNY and CDR2 SVGAGI (reference sequence). This CDR3 is 16 amino acids long. V lost 5 bases, J lost 4 bases, and 20 bases lay in between. The CDR3 sequence: CASSQVVGVEGETQYF. The DNA for the CDR3 is TGTGCCAGCAGTCAGGTGGTAGGGGTAGAGGGAGAGACCCAGTACTTC.

This clonotype was seen repeatedly, ten times or more. The chain couples TRBV12-3 or TRBV12-4 to TRBJ2-2; D not resolved. The CDR3 is 15 amino acids. Trimming pared 5 bases from V and 4 bases from J, leaving 14 bases between. CDR3 coding DNA: TGTGCCAGCAGTCCCGATCGGACGCGCACCGGGGAGCTGTTTTTT. Amino acid sequence: CASSPDRTRTGELFF.

This clonotype was observed many times. CDR3 residues: CASSREGPSEQFF. The CDR3 DNA reads as TGTGCCAGCAGCCGGGAAGGTCCTAGTGAGCAGTTCTTC. This rearrangement joins TRBV7-9 to TRBJ2-1, with a tentative D call TRBD2 (5 bases). With 5 bases removed from V and 9 bases from J, the gap between germline ends came to 14 bases. The CDR3 is 13 amino acids. Germline CDR1 is SEHNR and CDR2 is FQNEAQ (reference sequence). The variable domain in full, with the rest retrieved from reference TRBV7-9 and TRBJ2-1, is DTGVSQNPRHKITKRGQNVTFRCDPISEHNRLYWYRQTLGQGPEFLTYFQNEAQLEKSRLLSDRFSAERPKGSFSTLEIQRTEQGDSAMYLCASSREGPSEQFFGPGTRLTVL.

The gene calls are TRBV29-1 and TRBJ2-3; 10 nucleotides align to TRBD2. This CDR3 has 13 residues. In germline, CDR1 is SQVTM, CDR2 ANQGSEA. With 7 bases clipped from V and 3 bases from J, the junction kept 4 bases outside the gene matches. As DNA, the CDR3 is TGCAGCGCAGGACTAGCGGCGACAGATACGCAGTATTTT. This encodes CSAGLAATDTQYF.

This clonotype has a count of ten or more. The J gene is TRBJ2-1, the V gene TRBV3-1; TRBD2 matches at 15 bases. V gave up 3 bases and J gave up 15 bases; unmatched junction bases: 9. Looked up from germline, CDR1 is LGHDT and CDR2 is YNNKEL (reference sequence). The CDR3 has 15 residues. The CDR3 bases are TGTGCCAGCAGCCACGCAGGACTAGCGGGAGGGCTCCGGTTCTTC. Translation gives CASSHAGLAGGLRFF.

This clonotype has ten or more counts. The chain carries TRBV6-1 and TRBJ2-7; D might be TRBD1 or TRBD2, each matching 5 bases. CDR1 is MNHNS and CDR2 is SASEGT in the germline V gene. This CDR3 is built from 16 residues. Trimming removed 4 bases at V and 3 bases at J, with 19 bases between. CDR3 loop: CASSARLGRGIYEQYV. The DNA for the CDR3 is TGTGCCAGCAGTGCGCGTTTGGGACGTGGTATCTACGAGCAGTACGTC.

In this sample, this clonotype turned up many times. The J gene is TRBJ2-7, the V gene TRBV21-1; the listed D gene, TRBD1, was not tested against the DNA. TRBV21-1 is a pseudogene locus. The CDR3 consists of 16 residues. In DNA form, the CDR3 reads TGTGCCAGCAGCAAAGAGTATTGGGACAGGGACCACGAGCAGTACGTC. It codes for CASSKEYWDRDHEQYV.

This clonotype was seen many times. The V call is TRBV6-2 or TRBV6-3, the J call TRBJ2-7; tentative D call: TRBD1 (6 bases). The CDR3 has 16 amino acids. Germline assignment: CDR1 MNHEY and CDR2 SVGEGT. V was clipped by 6 bases and J by 3 bases, with 21 bases between them. Here the CDR3 reads CASRKAGQRIHYEQYF. As DNA, the CDR3 is TGTGCCAGCAGGAAAGCAGGACAGCGGATTCACTACGAGCAGTACTTC.